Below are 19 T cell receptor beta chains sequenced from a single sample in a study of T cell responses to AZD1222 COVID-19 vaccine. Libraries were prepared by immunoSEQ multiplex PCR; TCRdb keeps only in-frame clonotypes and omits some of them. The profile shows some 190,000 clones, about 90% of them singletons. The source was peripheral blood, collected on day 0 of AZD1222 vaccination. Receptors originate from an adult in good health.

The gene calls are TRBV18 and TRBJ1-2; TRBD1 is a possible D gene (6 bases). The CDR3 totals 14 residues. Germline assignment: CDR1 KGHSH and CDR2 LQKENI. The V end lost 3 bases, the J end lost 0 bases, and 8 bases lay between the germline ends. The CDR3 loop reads CASSPTGANYGYTF. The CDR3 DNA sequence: TGTGCCAGCTCACCGACAGGAGCTAACTATGGCTACACCTTC.

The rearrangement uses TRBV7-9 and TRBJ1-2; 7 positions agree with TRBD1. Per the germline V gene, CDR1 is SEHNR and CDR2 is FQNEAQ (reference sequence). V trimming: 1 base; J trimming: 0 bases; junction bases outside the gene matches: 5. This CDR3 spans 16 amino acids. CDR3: CASSLGDRVPNYGYTF. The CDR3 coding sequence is TGTGCCAGCAGCTTAGGCGACAGGGTCCCTAACTATGGCTACACCTTC.

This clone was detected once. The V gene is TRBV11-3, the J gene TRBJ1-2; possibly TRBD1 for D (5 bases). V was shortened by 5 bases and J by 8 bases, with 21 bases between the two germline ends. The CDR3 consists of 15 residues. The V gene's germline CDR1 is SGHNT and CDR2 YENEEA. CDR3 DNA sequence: TGTGCCAGCAGCCCTGACTGGGCGGGGCTCGGGGGCTACACCTTC. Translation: CASSPDWAGLGGYTF.

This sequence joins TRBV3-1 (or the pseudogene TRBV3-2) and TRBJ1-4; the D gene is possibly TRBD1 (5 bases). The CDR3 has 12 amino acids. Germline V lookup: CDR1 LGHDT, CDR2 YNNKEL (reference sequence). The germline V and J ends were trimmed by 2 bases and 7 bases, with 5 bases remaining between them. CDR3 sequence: CASSQQGEKLFF. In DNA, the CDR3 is TGTGCCAGCAGCCAACAGGGTGAAAAACTGTTTTTT.

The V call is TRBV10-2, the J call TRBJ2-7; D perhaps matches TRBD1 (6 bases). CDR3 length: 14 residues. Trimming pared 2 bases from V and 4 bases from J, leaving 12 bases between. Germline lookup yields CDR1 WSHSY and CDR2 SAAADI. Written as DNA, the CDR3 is TGCGCCAGCAGTGAGACCCGGGACACATACGAGCAGTACTTC. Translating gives CASSETRDTYEQYF.

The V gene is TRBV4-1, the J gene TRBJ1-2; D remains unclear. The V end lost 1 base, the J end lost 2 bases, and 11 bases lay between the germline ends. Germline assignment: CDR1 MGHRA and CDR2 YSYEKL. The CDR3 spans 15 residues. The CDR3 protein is CASSQGRSLNYGYTF. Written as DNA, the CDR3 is TGCGCCAGCAGCCAAGGGCGGTCTTTAAACTATGGCTACACCTTC.

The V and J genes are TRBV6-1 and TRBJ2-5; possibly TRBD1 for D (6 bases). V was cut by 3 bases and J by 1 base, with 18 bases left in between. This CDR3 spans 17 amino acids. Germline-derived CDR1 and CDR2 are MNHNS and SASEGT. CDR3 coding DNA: TGTGCCAGCAGTGAGGAACACAGGGCTTGGGCCCAAGAGACCCAGTACTTC. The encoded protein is CASSEEHRAWAQETQYF.

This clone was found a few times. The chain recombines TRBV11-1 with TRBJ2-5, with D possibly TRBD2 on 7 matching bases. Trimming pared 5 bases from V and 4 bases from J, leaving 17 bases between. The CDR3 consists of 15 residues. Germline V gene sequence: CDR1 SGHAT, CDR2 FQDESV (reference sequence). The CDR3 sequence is CASSRRRGGGETQYF. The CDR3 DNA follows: TGTGCCAGCAGCCGGAGAAGGGGGGGCGGAGAGACCCAGTACTTC.

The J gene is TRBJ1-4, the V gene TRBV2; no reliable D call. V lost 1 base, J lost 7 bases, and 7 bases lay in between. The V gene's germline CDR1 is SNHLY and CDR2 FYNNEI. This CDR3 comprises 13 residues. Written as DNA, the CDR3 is TGTGCCAGCAGTGAAGGGTGGGGTGAAAAACTGTTTTTT. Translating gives CASSEGWGEKLFF.

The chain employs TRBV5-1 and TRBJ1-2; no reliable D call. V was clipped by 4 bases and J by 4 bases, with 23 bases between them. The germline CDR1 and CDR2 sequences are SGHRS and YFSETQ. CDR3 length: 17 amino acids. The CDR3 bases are TGCGCCAGCAGCCCCCGGCGGGAGATCCTGGTTACCTATGGCTACACCTTC. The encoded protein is CASSPRREILVTYGYTF.

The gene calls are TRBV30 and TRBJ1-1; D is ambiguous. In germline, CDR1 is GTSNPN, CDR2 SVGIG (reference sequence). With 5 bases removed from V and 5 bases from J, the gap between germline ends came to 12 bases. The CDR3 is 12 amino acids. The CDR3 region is CAWGLGSTEAFF. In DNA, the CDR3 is TGTGCCTGGGGCCTAGGTAGTACTGAAGCTTTCTTT.

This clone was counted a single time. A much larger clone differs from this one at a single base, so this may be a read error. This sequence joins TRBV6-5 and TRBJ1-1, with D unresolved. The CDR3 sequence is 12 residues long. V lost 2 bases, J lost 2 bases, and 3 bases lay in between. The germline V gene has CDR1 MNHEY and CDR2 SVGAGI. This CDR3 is CASSYANTEAFF. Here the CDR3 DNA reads TGTGCCAGCAGTTACGCTAACACTGAAGCTTTCTTT.

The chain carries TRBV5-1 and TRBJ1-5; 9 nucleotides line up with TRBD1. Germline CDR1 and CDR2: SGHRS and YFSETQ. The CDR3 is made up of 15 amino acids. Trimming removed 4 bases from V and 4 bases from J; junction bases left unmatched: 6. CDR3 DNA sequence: TGCGCCAGCAGCCTCAGGACAGGGGTTAATCAGCCCCAGCATTTT. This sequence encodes CASSLRTGVNQPQHF.

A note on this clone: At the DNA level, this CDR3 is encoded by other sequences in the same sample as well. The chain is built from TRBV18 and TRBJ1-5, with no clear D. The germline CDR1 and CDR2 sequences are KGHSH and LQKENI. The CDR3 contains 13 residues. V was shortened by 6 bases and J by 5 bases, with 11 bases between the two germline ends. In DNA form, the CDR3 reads TGTGCCAGCTCGGCGGGAAAGGATCAGCCCCAGCATTTT. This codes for CASSAGKDQPQHF.

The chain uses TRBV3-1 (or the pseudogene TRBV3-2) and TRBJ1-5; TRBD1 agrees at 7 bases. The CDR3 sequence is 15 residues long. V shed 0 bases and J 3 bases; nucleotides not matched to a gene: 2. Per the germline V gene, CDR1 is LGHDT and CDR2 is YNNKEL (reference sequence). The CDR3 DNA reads TGTGCCAGCAGCCAAGATGGGACAGACAATCAGCCCCAGCATTTT. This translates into CASSQDGTDNQPQHF.

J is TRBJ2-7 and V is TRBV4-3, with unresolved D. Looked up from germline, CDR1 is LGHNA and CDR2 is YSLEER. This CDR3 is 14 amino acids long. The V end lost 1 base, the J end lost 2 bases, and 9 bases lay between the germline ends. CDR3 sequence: CASSQVWPTYEQYF. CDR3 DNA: TGCGCCAGCAGCCAAGTTTGGCCTACCTACGAGCAGTACTTC.

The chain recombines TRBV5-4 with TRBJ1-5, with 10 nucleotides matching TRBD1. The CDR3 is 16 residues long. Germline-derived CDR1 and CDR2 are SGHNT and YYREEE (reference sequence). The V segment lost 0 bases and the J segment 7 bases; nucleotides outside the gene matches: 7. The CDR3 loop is CASSLGGQGVGQPQHF. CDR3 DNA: TGTGCCAGCAGCTTGGGCGGACAGGGGGTTGGGCAGCCCCAGCATTTT. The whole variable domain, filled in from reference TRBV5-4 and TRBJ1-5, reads ETGVTQSPTHLIKTRGQQVTLRCSSQSGHNTVSWYQQALGQGPQFIFQYYREEENGRGNFPPRFSGLQFPNYSSELNVNALELDDSALYLCASSLGGQGVGQPQHFGDGTRLSIL.

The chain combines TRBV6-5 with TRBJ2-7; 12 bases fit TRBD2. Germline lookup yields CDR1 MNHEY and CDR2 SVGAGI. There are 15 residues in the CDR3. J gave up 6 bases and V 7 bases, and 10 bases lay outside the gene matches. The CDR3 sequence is CASTVSSGGALEQYF. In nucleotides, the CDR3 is TGTGCCAGCACCGTTTCTAGCGGGGGGGCACTCGAGCAGTACTTC.

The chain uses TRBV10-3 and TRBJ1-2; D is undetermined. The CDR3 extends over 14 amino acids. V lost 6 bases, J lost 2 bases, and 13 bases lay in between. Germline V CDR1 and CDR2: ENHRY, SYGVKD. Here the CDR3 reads CAISSHRGNYGYTF. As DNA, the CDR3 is TGTGCCATCAGCTCCCATCGAGGGAACTATGGCTACACCTTC.